This T cell receptor beta chain was recorded in a study of Ad26.COV2.S vaccination and SARS-CoV-2 variants. Profiling relied on immunoSEQ multiplex PCR, and the TCRdb table lists in-frame clones only, not all of them. This table has 300,000 to 400,000 clones, about nine tenths appearing once. Trimming removed 4 bases at V and 0 bases at J, with 13 bases between. Per germline, CDR1 LNHDA and CDR2 SQIVND (reference sequence). The CDR3 runs to 16 residues. Noted treatment: roughly 18 received Ad26.COV2.S at low or high dose, single or two shots; several received placebo; per-sample allocation not given. After the first vaccine or placebo injection, samples were drawn on day 63.

The clonotype comes from a person aged 18-60 years who received the Ad26.COV2.S COVID-19 vaccine or a placebo. The sequencing used peripheral blood, collected in a trial of Ad26.COV2.S vaccine versus placebo. J is TRBJ1-5 and V is TRBV19, with D possibly matching TRBD1 (5 bases). CDR3 region: CASSTDSLHSNQPQHF. The CDR3 region has the DNA TGTGCCAGTAGTACCGACAGTCTCCATAGCAATCAGCCCCAGCATTTT.